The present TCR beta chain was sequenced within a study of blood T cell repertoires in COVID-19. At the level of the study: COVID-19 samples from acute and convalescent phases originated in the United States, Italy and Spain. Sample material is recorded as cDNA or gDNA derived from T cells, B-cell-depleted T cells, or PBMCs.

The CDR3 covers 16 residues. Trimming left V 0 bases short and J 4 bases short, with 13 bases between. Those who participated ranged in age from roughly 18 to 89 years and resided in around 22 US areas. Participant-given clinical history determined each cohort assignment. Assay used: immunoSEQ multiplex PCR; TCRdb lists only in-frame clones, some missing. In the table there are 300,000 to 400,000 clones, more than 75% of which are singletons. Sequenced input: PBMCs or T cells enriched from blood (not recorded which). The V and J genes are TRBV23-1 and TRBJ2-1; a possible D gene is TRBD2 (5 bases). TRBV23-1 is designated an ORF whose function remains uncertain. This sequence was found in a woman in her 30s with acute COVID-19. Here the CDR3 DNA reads TGCGCCAGCAGTCAATCGGAACGGGGAACTTACAATGAGCAGTTCTTC. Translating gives CASSQSERGTYNEQFF.